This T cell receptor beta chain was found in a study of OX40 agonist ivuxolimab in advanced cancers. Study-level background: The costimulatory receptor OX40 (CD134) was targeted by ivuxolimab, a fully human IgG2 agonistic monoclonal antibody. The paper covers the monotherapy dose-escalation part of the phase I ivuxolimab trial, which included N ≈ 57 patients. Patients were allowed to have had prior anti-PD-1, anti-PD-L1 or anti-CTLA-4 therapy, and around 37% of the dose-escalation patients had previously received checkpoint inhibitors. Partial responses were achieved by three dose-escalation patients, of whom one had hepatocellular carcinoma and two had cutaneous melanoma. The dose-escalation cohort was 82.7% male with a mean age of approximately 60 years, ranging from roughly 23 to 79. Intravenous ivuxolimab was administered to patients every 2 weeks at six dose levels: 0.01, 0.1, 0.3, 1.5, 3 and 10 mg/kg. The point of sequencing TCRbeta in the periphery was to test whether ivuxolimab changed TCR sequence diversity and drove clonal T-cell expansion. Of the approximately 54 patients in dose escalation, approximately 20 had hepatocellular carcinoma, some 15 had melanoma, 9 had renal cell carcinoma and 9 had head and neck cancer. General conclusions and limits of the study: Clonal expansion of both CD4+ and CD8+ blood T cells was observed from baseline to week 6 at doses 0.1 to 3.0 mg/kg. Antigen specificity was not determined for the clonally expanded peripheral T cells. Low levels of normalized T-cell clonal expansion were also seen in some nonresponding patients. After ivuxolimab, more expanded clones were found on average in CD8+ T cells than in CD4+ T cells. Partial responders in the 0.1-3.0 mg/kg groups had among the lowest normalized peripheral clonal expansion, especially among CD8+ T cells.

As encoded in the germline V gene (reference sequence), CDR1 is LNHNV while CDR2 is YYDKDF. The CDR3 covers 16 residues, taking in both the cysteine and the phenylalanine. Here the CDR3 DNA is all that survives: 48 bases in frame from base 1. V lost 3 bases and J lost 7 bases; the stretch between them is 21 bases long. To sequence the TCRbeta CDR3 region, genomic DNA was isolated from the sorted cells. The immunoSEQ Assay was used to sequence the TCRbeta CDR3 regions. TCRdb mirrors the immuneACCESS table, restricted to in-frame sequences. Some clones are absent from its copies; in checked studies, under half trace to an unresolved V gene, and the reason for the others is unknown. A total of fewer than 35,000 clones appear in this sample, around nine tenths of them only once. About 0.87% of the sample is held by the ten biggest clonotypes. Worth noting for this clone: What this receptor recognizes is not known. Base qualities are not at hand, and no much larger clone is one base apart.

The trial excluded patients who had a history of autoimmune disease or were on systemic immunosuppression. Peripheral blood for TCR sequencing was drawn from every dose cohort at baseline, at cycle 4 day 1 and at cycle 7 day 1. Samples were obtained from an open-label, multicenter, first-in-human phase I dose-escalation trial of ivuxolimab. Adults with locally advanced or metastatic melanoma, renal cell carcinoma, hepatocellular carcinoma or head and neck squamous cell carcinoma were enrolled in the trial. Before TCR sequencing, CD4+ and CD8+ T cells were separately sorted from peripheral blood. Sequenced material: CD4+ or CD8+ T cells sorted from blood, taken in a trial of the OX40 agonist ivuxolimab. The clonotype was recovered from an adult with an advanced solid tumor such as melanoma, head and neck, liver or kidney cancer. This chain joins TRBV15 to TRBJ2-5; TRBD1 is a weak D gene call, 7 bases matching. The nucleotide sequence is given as TGTGCCACCAGCAGTGTCATCCAGGGGGGATATGCGACCCAGTACTTC. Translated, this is CATSSVIQGGYATQYF.